These T cell receptor beta chains were read from a single sample in a study of blood T cell repertoires in COVID-19. Sequenced by immunoSEQ multiplex PCR; TCRdb stores in-frame clones only, minus some. In the table there are roughly 390,000 clones, roughly 85% of which are singletons. Sequences were obtained from peripheral blood. Receptors originate from a woman under 30 with acute or convalescent COVID-19. The CDR3 runs from the conserved cysteine through the conserved F or W. D genes are given only for firm matches. Size tells how often a clone was seen (once, few, many) or the class of an expanded clone, and some rows leave it out.

j_gene	abundance	d_gene	v_gene	CDR3aa	CDR3nt
TRBJ2-3	-	-	TRBV6-5	CASSSRGSLGTDTQYF	TGTGCCAGCAGTTCCCGGGGTAGCCTAGGCACAGATACGCAGTATTTT
TRBJ1-3	-	-	TRBV18	CASSASAGGNTIYF	TGTGCCAGCTCGGCCTCAGCAGGAGGAAACACCATATATTTT
TRBJ1-3	-	-	TRBV10-3	CAIRAVSGNTIYF	TGTGCCATCAGGGCTGTCTCTGGAAACACCATATATTTT
TRBJ1-5	once	TRBD1	TRBV19	CASSATGGSSNQPQHF	TGTGCCAGTAGCGCTACAGGGGGCAGTAGCAATCAGCCCCAGCATTTT
TRBJ2-2	-	-	TRBV6-5	CASLKLVANTGELFF	TGTGCCAGCTTAAAACTAGTAGCGAACACCGGGGAGCTGTTTTTT
TRBJ2-5	once	TRBD2	TRBV6-5	CASSYSGGRFQETQYF	TGTGCCAGCAGTTACTCTGGCGGGAGGTTCCAAGAGACCCAGTACTTC
TRBJ2-5	-	-	TRBV24-1	CATSDNGQTETQYF	TGTGCCACCAGTGATAACGGACAGACGGAGACCCAGTACTTC
TRBJ1-2	once	TRBD1	TRBV11-2	CASRGTGAHGYTF	TGTGCCAGCAGAGGGACAGGGGCACATGGCTACACCTTC
TRBJ1-6	-	-	TRBV23-1	CASSQSKQQRCNSPLHF	TGCGCCAGCAGTCAATCGAAACAACAGAGATGTAATTCACCCCTCCACTTT
TRBJ1-3	-	TRBD1	TRBV6-5	CASSSRLGQLGNTIYF	TGTGCCAGCAGTTCCCGATTGGGACAGCTTGGAAACACCATATATTTT
TRBJ1-2	-	-	TRBV4-1	CASSPTNGVGGYTF	TGCGCCAGCAGCCCCACTAACGGGGTAGGCGGCTACACCTTC
TRBJ2-2	-	TRBD1	TRBV28	CASSPGTGGAPGELFF	TGTGCCAGCAGTCCCGGGACAGGGGGCGCGCCCGGGGAGCTGTTTTTT
TRBJ2-5	-	TRBD2	TRBV10-3	CAISESLAGGETQYF	TGTGCCATCAGTGAGTCCCTAGCGGGAGGGGAGACCCAGTACTTC
TRBJ2-6	-	TRBD1	TRBV19	CASSAGTAYGANVLTF	TGTGCCAGTAGCGCCGGGACAGCGTATGGGGCCAACGTCCTGACTTTC
TRBJ1-6	-	-	TRBV2	CASSGAADNSPLHF	TGTGCCAGCAGTGGGGCAGCGGATAATTCACCCCTCCACTTT
TRBJ1-5	few	-	TRBV30	CAWSTDSNQPQHF	TGTGCCTGGAGTACAGATAGCAATCAGCCCCAGCATTTT
TRBJ2-7	-	-	TRBV5-1	CASSFGGSNSYEQYF	TGCGCCAGCAGCTTTGGGGGGAGCAACTCCTACGAGCAGTACTTC
TRBJ2-1	-	TRBD2	TRBV3-1/TRBV3-2	CASSQLAGGNEQFF	TGTGCCAGCAGCCAACTAGCGGGAGGGAATGAGCAGTTCTTC
TRBJ2-7	-	-	TRBV9	CASSPPSLYEQYF	TGTGCCAGCAGCCCTCCGAGCCTCTACGAGCAGTACTTC
TRBJ1-2	-	TRBD1	TRBV19	CASSTDRSSTGQLYGYTF	TGTGCCAGTAGTACAGATCGTTCCTCGACGGGACAGCTCTATGGCTACACCTTC
TRBJ2-4	-	TRBD1	TRBV6-5	CASSSRGQGNIQYF	TGTGCCAGCAGTTCCCGGGGACAGGGAAACATTCAGTACTTC
TRBJ1-2	once	-	TRBV6-6	CASSYKGGDYGYTF	TGTGCCAGCAGTTATAAGGGAGGCGACTATGGCTACACCTTC
TRBJ2-3	-	TRBD2	TRBV9	CASSVFAGATDTQYF	TGTGCCAGCAGCGTATTCGCGGGAGCCACAGATACGCAGTATTTT
TRBJ1-2	-	TRBD1	TRBV9	CASSEGTGRWYGYTF	TGTGCCAGCAGCGAGGGGACAGGCCGATGGTACGGCTACACCTTC
TRBJ1-1	-	-	TRBV4-1	CASSHNHRRDTEAFF	TGCGCCAGCAGCCATAATCACAGGAGAGACACTGAAGCTTTCTTT
TRBJ1-2	-	-	TRBV27	CASSLGGNQMGYTF	TGTGCCAGCAGTTTGGGGGGTAACCAAATGGGCTACACCTTC
TRBJ2-7	-	TRBD1	TRBV10-3	CAISVMVQGAGEQYF	TGTGCCATCAGTGTAATGGTACAGGGGGCTGGGGAGCAGTACTTC
TRBJ2-3	-	TRBD2	TRBV7-2	CASSPLAGTDTQYF	TGTGCCAGCAGCCCACTAGCGGGCACAGATACGCAGTATTTT
TRBJ2-5	-	-	TRBV24-1	CATSDPGQETQYF	TGTGCCACCAGTGACCCGGGGCAAGAGACCCAGTACTTC
TRBJ2-1	-	TRBD2	TRBV5-1	CASSLGLAGVGAVDEQFF	TGCGCCAGCAGCTTGGGACTAGCGGGAGTAGGGGCTGTAGATGAGCAGTTCTTC
TRBJ1-4	-	-	TRBV4-1	CASSHEPGHRVELAEKLFF	TGCGCCAGCAGCCATGAGCCGGGACACCGGGTTGAGTTGGCAGAAAAACTGTTTTTT
TRBJ2-3	-	TRBD1	TRBV5-6	CASSLDRGRSSSTDTQYF	TGTGCCAGCAGCTTGGACAGGGGGCGTTCGTCTAGCACAGATACGCAGTATTTT
TRBJ1-2	-	TRBD1	TRBV9	CASSVSDRGANYGYTF	TGTGCCAGCAGCGTATCGGACAGGGGCGCTAACTATGGCTACACCTTC
TRBJ1-5	-	-	TRBV2	CASSGQSSNQPQHF	TGTGCCAGCAGTGGACAGAGTAGCAATCAGCCCCAGCATTTT
TRBJ2-3	-	-	TRBV7-8	CASSLRGGGDLTDTQYF	TGTGCCAGCAGCTTAAGGGGAGGCGGGGATCTCACAGATACGCAGTATTTT
TRBJ2-1	-	-	TRBV18	CASSPTSPSYNEQFF	TGTGCCAGCTCACCCACTAGCCCCTCCTACAATGAGCAGTTCTTC
TRBJ1-3	-	TRBD1	TRBV7-8	CASSFGGGDRGPSVGNTIYF	TGTGCCAGCAGCTTCGGTGGTGGGGACAGGGGGCCTTCGGTCGGAAACACCATATATTTT
TRBJ1-2	many	TRBD1	TRBV9	CASSVDDREGYGYTF	TGTGCCAGCAGCGTAGACGACAGGGAAGGATATGGCTACACCTTC
TRBJ1-5	-	-	TRBV12-3/TRBV12-4	CASSLMSNQPQHF	TGTGCCAGCAGTTTAATGAGTAATCAGCCCCAGCATTTT
TRBJ2-3	-	TRBD1	TRBV24-1	CATSGTDLLDTQYF	TGTGCCACCTCCGGGACAGACCTTCTGGATACGCAGTATTTT
TRBJ1-6	-	TRBD1	TRBV18	CASSPGDRGGGSPLHF	TGTGCCAGCTCACCAGGGGACAGGGGAGGTGGTTCACCCCTCCACTTT
TRBJ1-1	-	-	TRBV2	CASSGVLNTEAFF	TGTGCCAGCAGCGGGGTTCTCAACACTGAAGCTTTCTTT
TRBJ1-1	-	TRBD1	TRBV6-2/TRBV6-3	CASSPGTGRQWTLNTEAFF	TGTGCCAGCAGCCCTGGGACAGGGAGGCAGTGGACTCTAAACACTGAAGCTTTCTTT
TRBJ2-1	-	TRBD1	TRBV5-6	CASSRGQGGSYNEQFF	TGTGCCAGCAGCAGGGGACAGGGGGGGTCCTACAATGAGCAGTTCTTC
TRBJ1-1	-	-	TRBV10-3	CAISGQQGSNEAFF	TGTGCCATCAGTGGACAACAGGGATCAAATGAAGCTTTCTTT
TRBJ2-5	-	-	TRBV4-1	CASSPSSGGRETQYF	TGCGCCAGCAGCCCGTCGTCCGGGGGTCGAGAGACCCAGTACTTC
TRBJ2-1	-	TRBD2	TRBV30	CAWSAGTSGGYNEQFF	TGTGCCTGGAGTGCCGGGACTAGCGGGGGATACAATGAGCAGTTCTTC
TRBJ1-5	-	-	TRBV2	CASSNREEQPQHF	TGTGCCAGCAGTAACCGGGAGGAACAGCCCCAGCATTTT
TRBJ1-1	-	-	TRBV2	CASSDIDRKSNTEAFF	TGTGCCAGCAGTGATATAGACAGAAAGTCTAACACTGAAGCTTTCTTT
TRBJ1-5	-	-	TRBV28	CASSSLLAGSSQPQHF	TGTGCCAGCAGTTCCCTTCTGGCGGGGTCGAGTCAGCCCCAGCATTTT
TRBJ1-2	once	-	TRBV27	CASSYALGYGYTF	TGTGCCAGCAGTTACGCACTCGGGTATGGCTACACCTTC
TRBJ2-1	-	TRBD2	TRBV6-5	CASSLSGIAYNEQFF	TGTGCCAGCAGTCTTAGCGGGATCGCCTACAATGAGCAGTTCTTC
TRBJ2-5	-	-	TRBV24-1	CATSDLIGETQYF	TGTGCCACCAGTGATTTGATCGGGGAGACCCAGTACTTC
TRBJ2-7	-	-	TRBV5-4	CASSPDSDSYEQYF	TGTGCCAGCAGCCCGGACAGCGATTCCTACGAGCAGTACTTC